These 12 T cell receptor beta chains were all obtained from the same sample, sequenced in a study of control samples from healthy donors and cancer patients. Some clones are missing from TCRdb's copy, which holds only in-frame ones; the method was immunoSEQ multiplex PCR. The repertoire holds 50,000 to 70,000 clones, roughly 95% seen once, with 1.1% in the top ten. Sequenced: blood. These receptors all stem from a woman between 18 and 29 years old in good health.

This chain links TRBV30 with TRBJ1-1; the D is unclear. The V end was cut by 5 bases, the J end by 6 bases, with 16 bases between. Germline V gives CDR1 GTSNPN, CDR2 SVGIG (reference sequence). The CDR3 consists of 13 residues. The CDR3 is CAWQPDRNAEAFF. The CDR3, as DNA: TGTGCCTGGCAACCTGATCGAAACGCTGAAGCTTTCTTT.

This sequence joins TRBV6-4 and TRBJ1-6; D might be TRBD1 (5 bases). Germline V gives CDR1 MRHNA, CDR2 SNTAGT. V shed 0 bases and J shed 0 bases, with 18 bases lying between them. This CDR3 comprises 20 residues. CDR3 sequence (DNA): TGTGCCAGCAGTGACTCCGGGGTAGGGGCGAGGAGCTCCTATAATTCACCCCTCCACTTT. Its translation is CASSDSGVGARSSYNSPLHF.

The CDR3 region is CAISGRTEPYGYTF. DNA for the CDR3: TGTGCCATCAGTGGCCGGACAGAACCCTATGGCTACACCTTC. The V call is TRBV10-3, the J call TRBJ1-2; the D gene is possibly TRBD1 (6 bases). The ends were cut back, 4 bases at V and 4 bases at J, with 13 bases in the middle. This CDR3 comprises 14 residues. The germline V gene has CDR1 ENHRY and CDR2 SYGVKD.

The count of this clone is one. The chain carries TRBV9 and TRBJ2-3; 9 nucleotides line up with TRBD2. The CDR3 runs 15 residues. Germline values: CDR1 SGDLS, CDR2 YYNGEE. Germline trimming cut 3 bases from V and 2 bases from J; bases unmatched to any gene: 4. CDR3 protein: CASSALAGPTDTQYF. The CDR3, as DNA: TGTGCCAGCAGCGCGCTAGCGGGGCCCACAGATACGCAGTATTTT.

The V call is TRBV10-3, the J call TRBJ1-5, with 9 bases aligning to TRBD1. V dropped 6 bases and J dropped 6; count of bases not matched to a gene: 6. Germline V gene sequence: CDR1 ENHRY, CDR2 SYGVKD. The CDR3 has 14 amino acids. This chain's CDR3 is CAIREGQGGQPQHF. CDR3 in DNA: TGTGCCATCAGGGAGGGACAGGGTGGTCAGCCCCAGCATTTT.

The chain is built from TRBV7-8 and TRBJ1-1, with D perhaps TRBD1 (5 bases). V shed 1 base and J shed 11 bases, with 11 bases lying between them. The CDR3 runs to 12 residues. CDR1 SGHVS and CDR2 FQNEAQ come from the germline V gene. CDR3 sequence reads: CASSLELGGAFF. CDR3 nucleotides: TGTGCCAGCAGCTTAGAACTGGGGGGGGCTTTCTTT.

The rearrangement joins TRBV6-2 or TRBV6-3 to TRBJ2-7; 11 positions agree with TRBD2. V was clipped by 2 bases and J by 11 bases; unmatched bases: 11. From germline, CDR1 is MNHEY and CDR2 SVGEGT. The CDR3 totals 15 residues. The CDR3 reads CASSYQPSGGPHEYF. Written as DNA, the CDR3 is TGTGCCAGCAGTTACCAGCCTAGCGGGGGGCCCCATGAGTACTTC.

The gene calls are TRBV4-1 and TRBJ1-2; D is undetermined. The V and J ends lost 5 bases and 0 bases respectively, with 13 bases between them. Germline CDR1 and CDR2: MGHRA and YSYEKL. The CDR3 totals 15 residues. The CDR3 reads CASSVSGEANYGYTF. The CDR3 nucleotides are TGCGCCAGCAGCGTCAGCGGTGAAGCTAACTATGGCTACACCTTC.

The chain is built from TRBV5-6 and TRBJ1-6, with 10 positions matching TRBD1. Germline assignment: CDR1 SGHDT and CDR2 YYEEEE. The CDR3 loop spans 15 amino acids. Losses at the gene ends were 3 bases for V and 7 bases for J; bases not matched to a gene: 4. DNA for the CDR3: TGTGCCAGCAGCTGGGACAGGGGTTTGAATTCACCCCTCCACTTT. Protein product: CASSWDRGLNSPLHF. Supplemented by reference TRBV5-6 and TRBJ1-6, the full variable domain reads DAGVTQSPTHLIKTRGQQVTLRCSPKSGHDTVSWYQQALGQGPQFIFQYYEEEERQRGNFPDRFSGHQFPNYSSELNVNALLLGDSALYLCASSWDRGLNSPLHFGNGTRLTVT.

The chain recombines TRBV19 with TRBJ2-2, with no clear D. V lost 6 bases, J lost 1 base, and 3 bases lay in between. Per the germline V gene, CDR1 is LNHDA and CDR2 is SQIVND (reference sequence). This CDR3 comprises 12 residues. In DNA, the CDR3 is TGTGCCAGTAGGGTGAACACCGGGGAGCTGTTTTTT. It encodes CASRVNTGELFF.

CDR3 DNA sequence: TGTGCCAGCAGCTTGGACGGGATGGGCTATGGCTACACCTTC. This gives the protein CASSLDGMGYGYTF. V and J are TRBV5-6 and TRBJ1-2; the D is unclear. V lost 0 bases, J lost 4 bases, and 10 bases lay in between. Germline V gene sequence: CDR1 SGHDT, CDR2 YYEEEE. The CDR3 spans 14 residues.

The gene calls are TRBV6-2 or TRBV6-3 and TRBJ2-1, with TRBD2 matching 7 bases. Losses at the gene ends were 2 bases for V and 10 bases for J; bases not matched to a gene: 8. The length of the CDR3 is 14 residues. Germline CDR1 MNHEY, CDR2 SVGEGT. The DNA of the CDR3 is TGTGCCAGCAGTTACGGGACTAACCTTCAGGAGCAGTTCTTC. It translates to CASSYGTNLQEQFF.